This TCR beta chain derives from a study of beta chain features in type 1 diabetes. Study-wide context: The patients were much like the healthy donors in age, gender and cell yields.

Sorted CD4+ subsets: naive, central memory, regulatory, stem cell-like memory (CD45RO/CCR7/CD25/CD127/CD95/CD27 panel). CDR1 is MNHNY and CDR2 is SVGAGI in the germline V gene (reference sequence). Trimming cost V 5 bases and J 4 bases; bases outside gene matches: 8. The CDR3 contains 15 residues. Sequencing targeted expressed TCRB transcripts, as all isolated RNA had been reverse transcribed. TCRdb's copy holds only in-frame clones and misses some; the assay was immunoSEQ multiplex PCR. This sample carries about 330,000 clones, 9.5% to 12% of them seen once, and the ten largest clones take 0.015%. Sequencing was done on a sample of naive CD4+ T cells from blood. The TCR originated in a woman under 40 in good health. The genes are TRBV6-6 and TRBJ2-7; TRBD2 matches 10 bases. The CDR3 loop is CASSPDSGRLYEQYF. The CDR3 coding sequence is TGTGCCAGCAGTCCGGATAGCGGGAGGCTGTACGAGCAGTACTTC.